The clone carrying this TCR beta chain was seen many times. Its antigen is currently unknown. The data were taken from a study of CD8 T cells in ankylosing spondylitis. Libraries for TCR beta were made by quantitative 5'-RACE with molecular barcodes. Each CDR3 protein gets one entry after TCRdb re-called the 5' RACE reads with MiXCR. The sample consists of under 400,000 distinct CDR3 sequences, under 14% of them appearing once. Study-wide results and caveats: Disease-linked clones reportedly showed significant enrichment in matched ankylosing spondylitis synovial fluid.

CDR3 size: 12 residues. The V gene end was trimmed by 10 bases and the J gene end by 3 bases; junction bases not matched to a gene: 4. Sequencing was performed on blood, either unsorted or a sorted T cell fraction (not recorded which). The V and J genes are TRBV12-3 or TRBV12-4 and TRBJ2-3, with 7 bases identical to TRBD1. The TCR sequence derives from a female donor with ankylosing spondylitis or in good health (not recorded which). The CDR3 DNA is TGTGCCACTGAACAGGGGACAGATACGCAGTATTTT. Translating it yields CATEQGTDTQYF.